This T cell receptor (beta chain) was identified in a study of blood T cells in healthy people across ages. The wider study: Capture via template switching afforded approximately one barcoded beta molecule per two T cells.

This clonotype has only a few counts. Its specificity is not known. Points from the study as a whole: A roughly linear fall in TCR beta diversity per million T cells was seen with increasing age.

Healthy individuals of Caucasian origin from Russia, aged roughly 6 to 100, served as donors. Peripheral blood was drawn, approximately 9.5 milliliters per donor. The CDR3 covers 17 residues. With 2 bases clipped from V and 4 bases from J, the junction kept 9 bases outside the gene matches. The germline CDR1 and CDR2 sequences are MGHDK and SYGVNS. The second PCR ran about 6 to 12 cycles with a sample-barcoded 5' primer and J-beta primers. TCRdb itself ran the 5' RACE reads through MiXCR, one entry per CDR3 protein. The sample has 920,000 or so distinct CDR3 sequences; around 43% are singletons. The sequence derives from an older woman in good health. V is TRBV25-1 and J is TRBJ2-3; 10 bases fit TRBD1. The sample comprised blood. The CDR3 spells CASSENDGTGDADTQYF. In DNA, the CDR3 is TGTGCCAGCAGTGAAAACGACGGGACAGGGGACGCAGATACGCAGTATTTT.